These T cell receptor beta chains were read from a single sample in a study of blood T cell repertoires in COVID-19. The repertoire was sequenced with immunoSEQ multiplex PCR; TCRdb's copy has only in-frame clones and lacks some. In the table there are over 300,000 clones, more than 80% of which are singletons. Source material: peripheral blood. These receptors were obtained from a man aged 18 to 30 who had recovered from COVID-19. CDR3s include the opening cysteine and the closing phenylalanine or tryptophan.

J gene,V gene,CDR3 protein
TRBJ1-1,TRBV4-1,CASSPMTGTIILEAFF
TRBJ1-2,TRBV7-6,CASSPYTGGDGYTF
TRBJ1-1,TRBV6-1,CASSDRQEEAFF
TRBJ1-2,TRBV9,CASSVAPTGGNSGYTF
TRBJ2-3,TRBV7-2,CASRTTYSLAGGQGDTQYF
TRBJ1-5,TRBV27,CATRTGGLQSQPQHF
TRBJ1-1,TRBV6-6,CASRATGPNTEAFF
TRBJ2-7,TRBV7-9,CASSFDRVIYEQYF
TRBJ2-7,TRBV6-2/TRBV6-3,CASSFPGQGTYEQYF
TRBJ1-2,TRBV5-6,CASSLDQYGYTF
TRBJ1-1,TRBV21-1,CASSKSNGQPRSFEAFF
TRBJ1-1,TRBV6-5,CASTKTGNTEAFF
TRBJ1-4,TRBV6-5,CASNQGGIGEEKLFF
TRBJ1-1,TRBV28,CASSLDRGDGTEAFF
TRBJ1-1,TRBV19,CASSVGTPGDTEAFF
TRBJ1-1,TRBV6-2/TRBV6-3,CASSYGEGRGSTEAFF
TRBJ1-3,TRBV7-9,CASSLVSFRGSGNTIYF
TRBJ2-6,TRBV6-5,CASSGVPGANVLTF
TRBJ1-5,TRBV27,CASSLTGGSTSNQPQHF
TRBJ2-3,TRBV19,CASSTGSSGDTQYF
TRBJ1-1,TRBV20-1,CSLQGVTEAFF
TRBJ2-6,TRBV30,CAWSVGDGVGANVLTF
TRBJ2-7,TRBV27,CASSLLSSSSPYEQYF
TRBJ2-7,TRBV6-6,CASSGLLRDEQYF
TRBJ2-2,TRBV6-5,CASSSLTPLPGELFF
TRBJ1-2,TRBV24-1,CATSSGRGDGYTF
TRBJ1-2,TRBV3-1/TRBV3-2,CASSQEGQVNGYTF
TRBJ2-7,TRBV23-1,CASSHPKAADEQYF
TRBJ2-3,TRBV4-3,CASSQGVLAGGTDTQYF
TRBJ2-2,TRBV3-1/TRBV3-2,CASSPNLGLAGGHTGELFF
TRBJ2-7,TRBV7-2,CASSLAGLYEQYF
TRBJ1-1,TRBV7-2,CASSSGQNTEAFF
TRBJ1-5,TRBV7-9,CASSLSGAGQPQHF
TRBJ1-2,TRBV2,CASMARGQGYGYTF
TRBJ1-5,TRBV19,CASSIEGQGTQPQHF
TRBJ1-1,TRBV7-2,CASSLGQGMNTEAFF
TRBJ2-1,TRBV7-3,CASSSLYSSYNEQFF
TRBJ1-2,TRBV6-5,CASSSGQPFNYGYTF
TRBJ1-6,TRBV5-5,CASSKRTGGDSPLHF
TRBJ1-2,TRBV13,CASSPGGVRSYGYTF